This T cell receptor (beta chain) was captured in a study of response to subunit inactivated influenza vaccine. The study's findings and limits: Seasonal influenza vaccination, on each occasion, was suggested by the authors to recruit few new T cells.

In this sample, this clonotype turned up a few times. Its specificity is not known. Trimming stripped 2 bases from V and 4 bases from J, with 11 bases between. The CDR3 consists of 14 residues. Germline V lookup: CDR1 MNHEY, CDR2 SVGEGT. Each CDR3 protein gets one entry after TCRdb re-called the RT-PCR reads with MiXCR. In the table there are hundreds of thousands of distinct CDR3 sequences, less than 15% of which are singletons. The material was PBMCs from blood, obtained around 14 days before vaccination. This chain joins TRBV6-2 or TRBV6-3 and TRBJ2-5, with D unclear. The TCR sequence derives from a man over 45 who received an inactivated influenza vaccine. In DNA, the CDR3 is TGTGCCAGCAGTTACGTGCGCATGCGAGAGACCCAGTACTTC. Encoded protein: CASSYVRMRETQYF.